A single sample is the source of the 26 T cell receptor beta chains below, sequenced in a study of blood T cell repertoires in COVID-19. Data came from immunoSEQ multiplex PCR; TCRdb stores just in-frame clones and leaves some out. The sample holds about 370,000 clones; 85% to 90% are singletons and the top ten take 1%. Sequencing was done on a sample of PBMCs or T cells enriched from blood (not recorded which). These receptors all stem from a man younger than 35 who had recovered from COVID-19.

The rearrangement joins TRBV27 to TRBJ2-1; D might be TRBD2 (5 bases). Trimming took 5 bases from V and 8 from J, leaving 16 bases between them. The CDR3 spans 14 residues. Germline-derived CDR1 and CDR2 are MNHEY and SMNVEV (reference sequence). The CDR3 sequence is CASSKTGISHEQFF. The CDR3 DNA reads as TGTGCCAGCAGTAAGACGGGAATCTCCCATGAGCAGTTCTTC.

The chain links TRBV12-5 to TRBJ1-5, with D unresolved. Per germline, CDR1 LGHNT and CDR2 FRNRAP. The CDR3 spans 11 residues. V was trimmed by 4 bases and J by 5 bases, leaving 3 bases between them. The chain's CDR3 is CASGSYQPQHF. The CDR3, as DNA: TGTGCTAGTGGTTCCTATCAGCCCCAGCATTTT.

J is TRBJ1-5 and V is TRBV6-5; D is unclear. The CDR3 extends over 13 amino acids. Germline V gene sequence: CDR1 MNHEY, CDR2 SVGAGI. V dropped 6 bases and J dropped 6 bases, with 12 bases sitting between them. CDR3 sequence: CASRGGYTQPQHF. As DNA, the CDR3 is TGTGCCAGCAGAGGAGGGTATACTCAGCCCCAGCATTTT.

The chain joins TRBV7-8 to TRBJ1-1, with D maybe TRBD1 (5 bases). This CDR3 comprises 14 residues. The V and J ends lost 4 bases and 5 bases respectively, with 14 bases between them. CDR1 is SGHVS, CDR2 FQNEAQ, per germline. In nucleotides, the CDR3 is TGTGCCAGCAGCTCGACTCGGGGGGAAACTGAAGCTTTCTTT. Protein product: CASSSTRGETEAFF.

This chain uses TRBV29-1 with TRBJ2-5; D unclear. The V gene lost 7 bases and the J gene lost 0 bases, with 15 bases spanning the gap. There are 14 residues in the CDR3. CDR1 is SQVTM, CDR2 ANQGSEA, per germline. CDR3 region: CSARRGQYQETQYF. The CDR3, as DNA: TGCAGCGCGCGACGTGGGCAGTACCAAGAGACCCAGTACTTC.

The genes are TRBV3-1 (or the pseudogene TRBV3-2) and TRBJ2-2, with a weak D call TRBD2 (6 bases). The CDR3 sequence is 15 residues long. Germline CDR1 reads LGHDT; CDR2 reads YNNKEL (reference sequence). V shed 6 bases and J shed 2 bases, with 13 bases lying between them. CDR3 amino acids: CASSHGTFNTGELFF. The CDR3 nucleotides are TGTGCCAGCAGTCACGGGACTTTTAACACCGGGGAGCTGTTTTTT.

The genes are TRBV7-3 and TRBJ2-3, with D tentatively TRBD1 (6 bases). The V gene lost 3 bases and the J gene lost 6 bases, with 10 bases spanning the gap. Germline V gene data show CDR1 as SGHTA and CDR2 as FQGTGA. This CDR3 region has 13 residues. CDR3 residues: CASSFQGSDTQYF. The CDR3, as DNA: TGTGCCAGCAGCTTCCAGGGGTCGGATACGCAGTATTTT.

The gene calls are TRBV9 and TRBJ2-7; 7 nucleotides agree with TRBD1. J lost 0 bases, V lost 3 bases, and 6 bases had no gene match. The CDR3 is made up of 15 amino acids. Germline V gene sequence: CDR1 SGDLS, CDR2 YYNGEE. CDR3 amino acids: CASSARDRASYEQYF. CDR3 bases: TGTGCCAGCAGCGCGCGAGACAGGGCCTCCTACGAGCAGTACTTC.

The chain is built from TRBV20-1 and TRBJ2-2; D remains unclear. V was trimmed by 5 bases and J by 5 bases, leaving 6 bases between them. The CDR3 spans 11 residues. Germline V gene sequence: CDR1 DFQATT, CDR2 SNEGSKA (reference sequence). CDR3 bases: TGCAGTGCTCACGGGACCGGGGAGCTGTTTTTT. Translating it yields CSAHGTGELFF.

In the case of this clone: One end of the junction does not line up with germline, which may come from a read error. In DNA form, the CDR3 reads TGTGCCAGCAGCCAAGTCGGGGGACAGGGTGCTATCTTC. Protein product: CASSQVGGQGAIF. The chain has TRBV3-1 (or the pseudogene TRBV3-2) and TRBJ2-1; 9 bases agree with TRBD1. This CDR3 has 13 residues. CDR1 is LGHDT, CDR2 YNNKEL, per germline (reference sequence).

The chain is built from TRBV2 and TRBJ1-4; D call uncertain. This CDR3 has 15 amino acids. V was shortened by 3 bases and J by 5 bases, with 13 bases between the two germline ends. Per the germline V gene, CDR1 is SNHLY and CDR2 is FYNNEI. The CDR3 DNA is TGTGCCAGCAGTGACTACTCCGGAGGGAATGAAAAACTGTTTTTT. This gives the protein CASSDYSGGNEKLFF. The whole variable domain, filled in from reference TRBV2 and TRBJ1-4, reads EPEVTQTPSHQVTQMGQEVILRCVPISNHLYFYWYRQILGQKVEFLVSFYNNEISEKSEIFDDQFSVERPDGSNFTLKIRSTKLEDSAMYFCASSDYSGGNEKLFFGSGTQLSVL.

The V call is TRBV19, the J call TRBJ1-3, with D unresolved. The length of the CDR3 is 13 residues. V lost 10 bases and J 2 bases, leaving 12 bases between the germline ends. The germline V gene encodes CDR1 LNHDA and CDR2 SQIVND (reference sequence). This chain's CDR3 is CAKDTETGNTIYF. DNA of the CDR3: TGTGCCAAGGATACAGAGACTGGAAACACCATATATTTT.

The sample holds a few counts of this clone. This chain links TRBV19 with TRBJ1-5; 9 positions agree with TRBD1. Per germline, CDR1 LNHDA and CDR2 SQIVND (reference sequence). The ends lost 4 bases at V and 7 bases at J; junction bases unmatched: 14. The CDR3 length is 17 residues. The CDR3 sequence is CASSSPPGTGTQQPQHF. The CDR3 nucleotides are TGTGCCAGTAGTAGTCCCCCCGGGACAGGGACCCAACAGCCCCAGCATTTT.

The J gene is TRBJ1-2, the V gene TRBV18; tentatively, D is TRBD1 (5 bases). CDR1 is KGHSH, CDR2 LQKENI, per germline. The CDR3 has 13 residues. V shed 1 base and J shed 6 bases, with 9 bases lying between them. This CDR3 is CASSPRGEHGYTF. The CDR3 DNA follows: TGTGCCAGCTCACCACGGGGGGAACATGGCTACACCTTC. Supplemented by reference TRBV18 and TRBJ1-2, the full variable domain reads NAGVMQNPRHLVRRRGQEARLRCSPMKGHSHVYWYRQLPEEGLKFMVYLQKENIIDESGMPKERFSAEFPKEGPSILRIQQVVRGDSAAYFCASSPRGEHGYTFGSGTRLTVV.

This chain uses TRBV28 with TRBJ1-4; 10 nucleotides align to TRBD1. J lost 2 bases, V lost 3 bases, and 3 bases had no gene match. CDR3 size: 16 residues. Germline V gene data show CDR1 as MDHEN and CDR2 as SYDVKM. CDR3 protein: CASSLTGGATNEKLFF. The CDR3 coding sequence is TGTGCCAGCAGTTTGACAGGGGGCGCGACTAATGAAAAACTGTTTTTT. Complete variable domain (other parts from reference TRBV28 and TRBJ1-4): DVKVTQSSRYLVKRTGEKVFLECVQDMDHENMFWYRQDPGLGLRLIYFSYDVKMKEKGDIPEGYSVSREKKERFSLILESASTNQTSMYLCASSLTGGATNEKLFFGSGTQLSVL.

V usage is TRBV29-1 and J usage is TRBJ1-4; maybe TRBD1 (5 bases). Trimming left V 2 bases short and J 8 bases short, with 15 bases between. There are 14 residues in the CDR3. Germline values: CDR1 SQVTM, CDR2 ANQGSEA. The CDR3 bases are TGCAGCGTTGAACCTTTTCAGGGTGGCGAAAAACTGTTTTTT. This codes for CSVEPFQGGEKLFF.

The chain uses TRBV10-2 and TRBJ2-7; 8 nucleotides agree with TRBD2. The CDR3 consists of 13 residues. After removal of 7 bases from V and 2 bases from J, the junction contained 4 bases not matched to a gene. Germline CDR1 reads WSHSY; CDR2 reads SAAADI. In nucleotides, the CDR3 is TGCGCCAGCACGGGAGGGAGGCCCTACGAGCAGTACTTC. Residues: CASTGGRPYEQYF.

The rearrangement uses TRBV7-9 and TRBJ1-5; D is possibly TRBD1 (6 bases). The CDR3 is made up of 16 amino acids. V was pared by 4 bases and J by 6 bases, with 19 bases between. The germline CDR1 and CDR2 sequences are SEHNR and FQNEAQ (reference sequence). CDR3 coding DNA: TGTGCCAGCAGCTCTGACCGGGGGGGCTGGGGTCAGCCCCAGCATTTT. This translates into CASSSDRGGWGQPQHF.

The V and J genes are TRBV4-1 and TRBJ1-4; 8 bases are a match to TRBD1. Germline V gene sequence: CDR1 MGHRA, CDR2 YSYEKL. The V and J ends lost 0 bases and 8 bases, in that order; junction bases with no gene match: 26. There are 22 residues in the CDR3. Here the CDR3 reads CASSQDLLDRENLGGRREKLFF. The CDR3 region has the DNA TGCGCCAGCAGCCAAGATCTCTTGGACAGGGAGAACCTGGGGGGTCGTCGGGAAAAACTGTTTTTT.

This clone was seen once. V gene TRBV14 combines with J gene TRBJ1-1; 7 nucleotides align to TRBD1. The CDR3 loop spans 13 amino acids. V was pared by 9 bases and J by 7 bases, with 11 bases of the junction left unmatched. The V gene's germline CDR1 is SGHDN and CDR2 FVKESK. The CDR3 is CASTTGDVIEAFF. The CDR3 region has the DNA TGTGCCAGTACTACAGGGGACGTTATTGAAGCTTTCTTT.

The genes are TRBV28 and TRBJ2-5; D is ambiguous. V gave up 4 bases and J gave up 5 bases, with 11 bases separating them. Germline-derived CDR1 and CDR2 are MDHEN and SYDVKM. The CDR3 has 13 amino acids. CDR3 in DNA: TGTGCCAGCAGTTATGTCCTTGAGGAGACCCAGTACTTC. The encoded protein is CASSYVLEETQYF.

This clone was recorded only once. The rearrangement links TRBV20-1 to TRBJ2-1, with D perhaps matching TRBD1 (6 bases). The CDR3 spans 15 residues. Deletions cut 3 bases from V and 2 bases from J, with 14 bases between. Per germline, CDR1 DFQATT and CDR2 SNEGSKA (reference sequence). The CDR3 protein is CSASLTNRAYNEQFF. CDR3 sequence (DNA): TGCAGTGCTAGTCTGACTAACAGGGCCTACAATGAGCAGTTCTTC.

The CDR3 DNA reads TGTGCCAGCAGCCCTGAGGGTGGCTTCTATTCACCCCTCCACTTT. As protein: CASSPEGGFYSPLHF. V usage is TRBV9 and J usage is TRBJ1-6; no clear D gene. This CDR3 spans 15 amino acids. CDR1 and CDR2 (germline): SGDLS, YYNGEE. V lost 4 bases and J 8 bases, leaving 16 bases between the germline ends.

This clone was recorded once. The V gene is TRBV7-3, the J gene TRBJ2-2, with a weak D call TRBD2 (6 bases). This CDR3 is 15 amino acids long. The germline gives CDR1 SGHTA, CDR2 FQGTGA. V shed 5 bases and J shed 6 bases, with 16 bases lying between them. The CDR3 DNA is TGTGCCAGCAGCCCCCAGCGACTAGGTCCCGGGGAGCTGTTTTTT. It encodes CASSPQRLGPGELFF.

V is TRBV9 and J is TRBJ2-1, with D unclear. V gave up 0 bases and J gave up 7 bases, with 14 bases separating them. CDR1 SGDLS and CDR2 YYNGEE come from the germline V gene. This CDR3 comprises 15 residues. CDR3 sequence reads: CASSVDWVLRNEQFF. The CDR3 bases are TGTGCCAGCAGCGTAGATTGGGTTCTGAGGAATGAGCAGTTCTTC.

The J gene is TRBJ1-4, the V gene TRBV29-1; D is ambiguous. Trimming took off 0 bases at V and 7 bases at J, with 15 bases between the two ends. The CDR3 loop spans 15 amino acids. The germline CDR1 and CDR2 sequences are SQVTM and ANQGSEA. CDR3 region: CSVEDLGPGSEKLFF. In nucleotides, the CDR3 is TGCAGCGTTGAAGATCTCGGGCCTGGGAGTGAAAAACTGTTTTTT.